This is a list of T cell receptor beta chains from one sample in a study of molecular identifiers for immune sequencing clone quantification. TCRdb used MiXCR to reprocess the PCR reads, holding one entry per CDR3 protein. The sample lists nearly 55,000 distinct CDR3 sequences, just over 35% seen once, with 3% to 4.5% in the top ten. Material for sequencing was naive CD8+ T cells from blood, with Jurkat cell RNA spiked in. The receptors come from a human donor in good health. Some libraries in this study had Jurkat cell RNA spiked in. Both conserved end residues are part of each CDR3. D genes are given only for firm matches. A row's size may be missing; if present it is once, few, many or a size class.

D gene,clone size,CDR3 length,V gene,J gene,CDR3 protein,CDR3 DNA
.,.,15,TRBV7-9,TRBJ2-3,CASSSGTFSTDTQYF,TGTGCCAGCAGCTCCGGGACATTTAGCACAGATACGCAGTATTTT
TRBD2,few,16,TRBV4-3,TRBJ2-3,CASSQVSGSRADTQYF,TGCGCCAGCAGCCAAGTAAGCGGGAGCCGTGCAGATACGCAGTATTTT
TRBD2,.,16,TRBV9,TRBJ2-7,CASSDPGSGRKYEQYF,TGTGCCAGCAGTGACCCAGGAAGCGGGAGGAAATACGAGCAGTACTTC
.,many,13,TRBV7-3,TRBJ2-7,CASSSLDRYEQYF,TGTGCCAGCAGCTCCCTCGACAGATACGAGCAGTACTTC
.,few,14,TRBV5-1,TRBJ2-7,CASSVDSRPYEQYF,TGCGCCAGCAGCGTCGACAGTCGCCCCTACGAGCAGTACTTC
.,.,15,TRBV4-3,TRBJ2-7,CASSQGSGSAYEQYF,TGCGCCAGCAGCCAAGGGTCAGGAAGTGCCTACGAGCAGTACTTC
TRBD2,.,18,TRBV19,TRBJ2-7,CASSISTSGSLFSYEQYF,TGTGCCAGTAGTATATCGACTAGCGGGAGTCTCTTTTCCTACGAGCAGTACTTC
.,few,15,TRBV7-9,TRBJ2-2,CASSPPTQGPGELFF,TGTGCCAGCAGCCCCCCAACGCAGGGGCCCGGGGAGCTGTTTTTT
.,few,14,TRBV27,TRBJ1-5,CASSFAGAFQPQHF,TGTGCCAGCAGTTTTGCGGGGGCGTTTCAGCCCCAGCATTTT
TRBD1,many,16,TRBV5-1,TRBJ1-4,CASSGGQGKTNEKLFF,TGCGCCAGCAGCGGGGGACAGGGGAAAACTAATGAAAAACTGTTTTTT
.,few,14,TRBV5-1,TRBJ2-7,CASYKGTGLYEQYF,TGCGCCAGCTATAAGGGGACGGGCCTCTACGAGCAGTACTTC
.,.,14,TRBV9,TRBJ2-7,CASSVGGDGYEQYF,TGTGCCAGCAGCGTAGGAGGGGATGGCTACGAGCAGTACTTC
TRBD1,few,14,TRBV2,TRBJ2-5,CASNPGQGQETQYF,TGTGCCAGCAACCCGGGACAGGGGCAAGAGACCCAGTACTTC
TRBD1,many,19,TRBV12-3/TRBV12-4,TRBJ1-5,CASSLGTGQGIFGNQPQHF,TGTGCCAGCAGTTTAGGGACGGGACAGGGGATTTTCGGCAATCAGCCCCAGCATTTT
.,many,13,TRBV7-9,TRBJ1-5,CASSLSINQPQHF,TGTGCCAGCAGCTTATCAATCAATCAGCCCCAGCATTTT
.,.,15,TRBV3-1,TRBJ2-3,CASSQGGLVADTQYF,TGTGCCAGCAGCCAAGGCGGTCTAGTTGCAGATACGCAGTATTTT
.,.,15,TRBV7-9,TRBJ2-7,CASTIRGVPFYEQYF,TGTGCCAGCACAATAAGAGGGGTTCCATTCTACGAGCAGTACTTC
TRBD2,few,15,TRBV15,TRBJ2-7,CATSQASGNSYEQYF,TGTGCCACCAGCCAGGCTAGCGGAAACTCCTACGAGCAGTACTTC
.,few,17,TRBV14,TRBJ1-3,CASSQHPPRTVGNTIYF,TGTGCCAGCAGCCAACACCCCCCCCGGACAGTTGGAAACACCATATATTTT
.,.,17,TRBV21-1,TRBJ2-2,CASSKARPGEATGELFF,TGTGCCAGCAGCAAAGCGCGTCCGGGAGAGGCCACCGGGGAGCTGTTTTTT
.,many,13,TRBV6-2/TRBV6-3,TRBJ2-3,CASGDGITDTQYF,TGTGCCAGCGGGGACGGCATCACAGATACGCAGTATTTT